This TCR beta chain was captured by sequencing in a study of T cells in Graves' hyperthyroidism and ophthalmopathy. With respect to this clonotype: A read error may account for a junction end that differs from germline.

CDR1 SGHTA and CDR2 FQGTGA come from the germline V gene. The CDR3 runs 16 residues. RNA transcripts were the template for amplifying TCR beta CDR3 regions. Primed by the HTBI set, a first-round RT-PCR was run on the TCR CDR3. TCRdb recomputed calls from the multiplex PCR reads with MiXCR, one row per CDR3 protein. The table records some 720,000 distinct CDR3 sequences, about 15% of them present only once. The sample was blood. The TCR comes from a man between 18 and 35 years old with Graves' hyperthyroidism. V gene TRBV7-3 combines with J gene TRBJ2-7; D might be TRBD1 (6 bases). The CDR3 sequence: CASSLSGAGTPYEHYF. In DNA form, the CDR3 reads TGTGCCAGCAGCTTATCTGGAGCCGGGACACCCTACGAGCACTACTTC.